These 27 T cell receptor beta chains share one sample of origin, sequenced in a study of cytomegalovirus exposure and HLA in healthy donors (dated by TCRdb to 2017 to 2019). Library prep was done by the immunoSEQ multiplex PCR assay. The multiplex PCR relied on a mix of 60 forward primers for TCR Vbeta segments and 13 reverse primers for TCR Jbeta segments. In TCRdb, the immuneACCESS table is reduced to in-frame sequences with V and J assigned. These tables do not hold every clone; where another copy was compared, an unresolved V gene accounts for under half, and the others remain unexplained. The sample's own table lists more than 60,000 clones. The top ten clonotypes cover 15% to 20% of the sample. Sequenced input: PBMCs. The receptors derive from a boy younger than 18 in good health and CMV-seronegative.

The J gene is TRBJ2-6, the V gene TRBV9; 7 bases agree with TRBD1. Germline CDR1 is SGDLS and CDR2 is YYNGEE. Trimming at V came to 4 bases and at J to 1 base, leaving 11 bases not matched to a gene. The CDR3 runs to 18 residues. CDR3 in amino acids: CASSPRGQVRSGANVLTF. In nucleotides, the CDR3 is TGTGCCAGCAGCCCTCGTGGACAGGTTAGATCTGGGGCCAACGTCCTGACTTTC. The full variable domain, with the rest looked up from reference TRBV9 and TRBJ2-6, is DSGVTQTPKHLITATGQRVTLRCSPRSGDLSVYWYQQSLDQGLQFLIQYYNGEERAKGNILERFSAQQFPDLHSELNLSSLELGDSALYFCASSPRGQVRSGANVLTFGAGSRLTVL.

J is TRBJ1-5 and V is TRBV2; TRBD1 matches at 9 bases. This CDR3 is built from 16 residues. In germline, CDR1 is SNHLY, CDR2 FYNNEI. Germline trimming cut 4 bases from V and 6 bases from J; bases unmatched to any gene: 10. The CDR3 loop reads CASSGSGTGNGQPQHF. CDR3 nucleotide sequence: TGTGCCAGCAGTGGCTCGGGGACAGGGAATGGTCAGCCCCAGCATTTT.

The chain is built from TRBV27 and TRBJ2-7; D unresolved. The length of the CDR3 is 12 residues. The germline CDR1 and CDR2 sequences are MNHEY and SMNVEV (reference sequence). Trimming took 4 bases from V and 4 from J, leaving 8 bases between them. CDR3 sequence: CASSSVRYEQYF. CDR3 bases: TGTGCCAGCAGTTCTGTTCGGTACGAGCAGTACTTC.

CDR3 protein: CASSLNIGTQGLGQPQHF. The CDR3 coding sequence is TGTGCCAGCAGCTTAAATATTGGCACACAGGGGTTGGGTCAGCCCCAGCATTTT. The V and J genes are TRBV7-2 and TRBJ1-5, with 7 nucleotides matching TRBD1. CDR3 length: 18 residues. Germline CDR1 and CDR2: SGHTA and FQGNSA. V lost 2 bases and J lost 6; bases outside the gene matches: 16.

The genes are TRBV19 and TRBJ2-1; D is ambiguous. This CDR3 region has 15 residues. V lost 7 bases and J 7 bases, leaving 20 bases between the germline ends. CDR1 is LNHDA and CDR2 is SQIVND in the germline V gene (reference sequence). CDR3 residues: CASIPPPPGENEQFF. In nucleotides, the CDR3 is TGTGCCAGTATCCCCCCGCCTCCCGGAGAGAATGAGCAGTTCTTC.

This chain connects TRBV19 to TRBJ2-7, with TRBD1 matching 9 bases. Per germline, CDR1 LNHDA and CDR2 SQIVND (reference sequence). This CDR3 contains 15 residues. J gave up 3 bases and V 7 bases, and 10 bases lay outside the gene matches. The DNA of the CDR3 is TGTGCCAGTAAAGTCTCGGGACAGGGAATCTACGAGCAGTACTTC. Its translation: CASKVSGQGIYEQYF.

The gene calls are TRBV5-6 and TRBJ2-7; 9 bases align to TRBD1. The CDR3 is 16 residues long. Trimming removed 4 bases from V and 5 bases from J; junction bases left unmatched: 13. The germline CDR1 and CDR2 sequences are SGHDT and YYEEEE. In DNA form, the CDR3 reads TGTGCCAGCAGCGAGGCCGGGACAGGGTTAGTGGACGAGCAGTACTTC. This gives the protein CASSEAGTGLVDEQYF.

This chain joins TRBV7-8 and TRBJ2-7; 11 nucleotides align to TRBD1. CDR1 SGHVS and CDR2 FQNEAQ come from the germline V gene. The CDR3 runs 15 residues. V shed 5 bases and J 7 bases; nucleotides not matched to a gene: 10. CDR3 bases: TGTGCCAGCAGCCTATGGGACAGGGGGGTGGGGGAGCAGTACTTC. Translating gives CASSLWDRGVGEQYF.

The V and J genes are TRBV2 and TRBJ2-1; 8 nucleotides align to TRBD1. Trimming at V came to 6 bases and at J to 5 bases, leaving 6 bases not matched to a gene. This CDR3 has 14 residues. Germline CDR1 is SNHLY and CDR2 is FYNNEI. Here the CDR3 DNA reads TGTGCCAGCAGCCAGGACAGGGAAGACAATGAGCAGTTCTTC. Translating it yields CASSQDREDNEQFF.

This chain connects TRBV29-1 to TRBJ2-3; 7 bases align to TRBD1. The CDR3 runs 14 residues. CDR1 and CDR2 from the germline V gene are SQVTM and ANQGSEA. Losses at the gene ends were 3 bases for V and 0 bases for J; bases not matched to a gene: 3. CDR3: CSVEGQLSTDTQYF. CDR3 in DNA: TGCAGCGTTGAGGGACAGCTAAGCACAGATACGCAGTATTTT.

The chain links TRBV7-3 to TRBJ2-7; 7 nucleotides align to TRBD2. This CDR3 region has 13 residues. J lost 6 bases, V lost 5 bases, and 7 bases had no gene match. Germline loops: CDR1 SGHTA, CDR2 FQGTGA. Here the CDR3 reads CASSQRASGEQYF. CDR3 coding DNA: TGTGCCAGCAGCCAAAGGGCTAGCGGCGAGCAGTACTTC.

This chain joins TRBV6-5 and TRBJ1-2; TRBD1 aligns across 7 bases. The CDR3 extends over 14 amino acids. CDR1 MNHEY and CDR2 SVGAGI come from the germline V gene. V dropped 6 bases and J dropped 2; count of bases not matched to a gene: 6. This chain's CDR3 is CASSYRGTNYGYTF. The CDR3 nucleotides read TGTGCCAGCAGCTACAGGGGAACCAACTATGGCTACACCTTC.

The chain combines TRBV9 with TRBJ1-5; no clear D. CDR1 is SGDLS and CDR2 is YYNGEE in the germline V gene. Deletions cut 0 bases from V and 8 bases from J, with 12 bases between. This CDR3 region has 14 residues. The chain's CDR3 is CASSVDGFREPQHF. The CDR3 nucleotides read TGTGCCAGCAGCGTAGACGGTTTTCGGGAGCCCCAGCATTTT.

CDR3 coding DNA: TGTGCCAGCAGCGGAGGTCAGAGGACTGAAGCTTTCTTT. Its protein product is CASSGGQRTEAFF. The V and J genes are TRBV5-4 and TRBJ1-1, with no clear D. The CDR3 length is 13 residues. V was shortened by 4 bases and J by 5 bases, with 12 bases between the two germline ends. Germline lookup yields CDR1 SGHNT and CDR2 YYREEE (reference sequence).

The chain is built from TRBV5-1 and TRBJ2-7, with D perhaps matching TRBD1 (6 bases). The CDR3 sequence is 13 residues long. Germline values: CDR1 SGHRS, CDR2 YFSETQ. V lost 4 bases, J lost 1 base, and 9 bases lay in between. For the CDR3, the DNA is TGCGCCAGCAGCCCAGGGGCGTCCTACGAGCAGTACTTC. Protein product: CASSPGASYEQYF.

The chain recombines TRBV29-1 with TRBJ2-3, with 11 bases aligning to TRBD2. The germline V gene has CDR1 SQVTM and CDR2 ANQGSEA. This CDR3 contains 17 residues. Unmatched junction bases numbered 15, after V lost 6 bases and J lost 4 bases. In DNA, the CDR3 is TGCAGCGTCTCCGCGGATTTTAGCGGGAGGGCCTCAGATACGCAGTATTTT. This translates into CSVSADFSGRASDTQYF.

The V and J genes are TRBV19 and TRBJ2-2, with a possible D match to TRBD1 (8 bases). This CDR3 has 17 amino acids. Per germline, CDR1 LNHDA and CDR2 SQIVND (reference sequence). The V gene lost 5 bases and the J gene lost 3 bases, with 19 bases spanning the gap. The CDR3 sequence: CASSPREATGDTGELFF. The CDR3 DNA is TGTGCCAGTAGTCCCCGGGAGGCGACAGGGGACACCGGGGAGCTGTTTTTT.

The chain combines TRBV4-3 with TRBJ2-7; 7 bases align to TRBD1. Germline V lookup: CDR1 LGHNA, CDR2 YSLEER. This CDR3 contains 16 residues. Germline trimming cut 0 bases from V and 2 bases from J; bases unmatched to any gene: 7. In DNA, the CDR3 is TGCGCCAGCAGCCAAGAGGGGGTAGGGGGCGCCTACGAGCAGTACTTC. As protein: CASSQEGVGGAYEQYF.

V gene TRBV30 combines with J gene TRBJ2-5, with 7 bases lining up with TRBD2. Trimming took 2 bases from V and 10 from J; bases not matched to a gene: 10. The CDR3 consists of 13 residues. Germline CDR1 is GTSNPN and CDR2 is SVGIG (reference sequence). Here the CDR3 reads CAWSTLAIGDQYF. The CDR3 region has the DNA TGTGCCTGGAGTACACTAGCGATCGGGGACCAGTACTTC.

The V gene is TRBV6-4, the J gene TRBJ2-1; TRBD2 agrees at 7 bases. The CDR3 is 15 residues long. After removal of 4 bases from V and 2 bases from J, the junction contained 5 bases not matched to a gene. Germline values: CDR1 MRHNA, CDR2 SNTAGT. The CDR3: CASSVGGEAYNEQFF. The CDR3 DNA reads TGTGCCAGCAGTGTTGGGGGGGAGGCCTACAATGAGCAGTTCTTC.

V is TRBV29-1 and J is TRBJ2-5, with D possibly being TRBD2 (6 bases). The CDR3 covers 15 residues. The germline V and J ends were trimmed by 8 bases and 5 bases, with 24 bases remaining between them. CDR1 and CDR2 from the germline V gene are SQVTM and ANQGSEA. The CDR3 bases are TGCAGCTCCTCCGGGGGAGAGTTAAGATCGGAGACCCAGTACTTC. It codes for CSSSGGELRSETQYF.

The chain combines TRBV7-9 with TRBJ1-1, with a tentative D call TRBD1 (6 bases). The CDR3 covers 17 residues. Trimming shortened V by 2 bases and J by 1 base, and 17 bases separated the two germline ends. Germline assignment: CDR1 SEHNR and CDR2 FQNEAQ (reference sequence). The CDR3 bases are TGTGCCAGCAGCTTACCAGCCTCCGGGACACAGAACACTGAAGCTTTCTTT. It yields the protein CASSLPASGTQNTEAFF.

The CDR3 sequence is CASSGDRVYGYTF. The DNA for the CDR3 is TGTGCCAGCAGTGGCGACAGGGTCTATGGCTACACCTTC. The J gene is TRBJ1-2, the V gene TRBV7-8, with 7 positions matching TRBD1. CDR1 and CDR2 from the germline V gene are SGHVS and FQNEAQ. Losses at the gene ends were 6 bases for V and 4 bases for J; bases not matched to a gene: 5. The CDR3 spans 13 residues.

Notes on this clone: A junction boundary mismatches the germline segment, possibly from a read error. The chain has TRBV11-2 and TRBJ1-1, with 7 bases that match TRBD1. The length of the CDR3 is 13 residues. Germline V gene sequence: CDR1 SGHAT, CDR2 FQNNGV. CDR3 DNA: TGTGCCAGCAGCCTAGAGGGGGCGGCTGAAGCTTTCTTT. Amino acids: CASSLEGAAEAFF. Together with reference TRBV11-2 and TRBJ1-1, the CDR3 gives the full variable domain: EAGVAQSPRYKIIEKRQSVAFWCNPISGHATLYWYQQILGQGPKLLIQFQNNGVVDDSQLPKDRFSAERLKGVDSTLKIQPAKLEDSAVYLCASSLEGAAEAFFGQGTRLTVV.

The chain recombines TRBV27 with TRBJ2-7, with D maybe TRBD2 (5 bases). The germline gives CDR1 MNHEY, CDR2 SMNVEV (reference sequence). Trimming took off 4 bases at V and 3 bases at J, with 10 bases between the two ends. The CDR3 contains 13 residues. This CDR3 is CASSSGGGYEQYF. CDR3 DNA sequence: TGTGCCAGCAGTTCCGGCGGAGGCTACGAGCAGTACTTC.

The chain is built from TRBV7-9 and TRBJ2-7, with D perhaps TRBD1 (5 bases). V was pared by 5 bases and J by 3 bases, with 20 bases between. The CDR3 runs 16 residues. The germline gives CDR1 SEHNR, CDR2 FQNEAQ (reference sequence). Written as DNA, the CDR3 is TGTGCCAGCAGCAAAATTCGACAGCGTGACATCTACGAGCAGTACTTC. Protein product: CASSKIRQRDIYEQYF.

In DNA, the CDR3 is TGCGCCAGCGTCGGGGAGACCCAGTACTTC. It is translated as CASVGETQYF. The chain is built from TRBV4-1 and TRBJ2-5; no definite D call. The CDR3 contains 10 residues. The V end was cut by 8 bases, the J end by 5 bases, with 6 bases between. Germline V CDR1 and CDR2: MGHRA, YSYEKL.